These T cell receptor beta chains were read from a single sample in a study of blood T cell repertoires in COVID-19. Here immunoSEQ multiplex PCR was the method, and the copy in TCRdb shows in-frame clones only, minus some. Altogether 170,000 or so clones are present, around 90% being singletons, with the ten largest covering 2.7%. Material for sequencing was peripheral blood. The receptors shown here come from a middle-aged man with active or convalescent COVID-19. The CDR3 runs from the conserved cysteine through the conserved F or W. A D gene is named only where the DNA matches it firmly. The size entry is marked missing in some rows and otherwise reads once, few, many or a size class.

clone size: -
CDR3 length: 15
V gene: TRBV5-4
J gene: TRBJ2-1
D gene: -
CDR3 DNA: TGTGCCAGCAGCTGGGGCGTCGGTGGGTCCAATGAGCAGTTCTTC
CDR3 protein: CASSWGVGGSNEQFF

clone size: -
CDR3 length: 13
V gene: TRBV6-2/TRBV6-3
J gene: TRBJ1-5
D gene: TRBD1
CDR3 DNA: TGTGCCAGCAGTGGGACAGGGAATCAGCCCCAGCATTTT
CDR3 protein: CASSGTGNQPQHF

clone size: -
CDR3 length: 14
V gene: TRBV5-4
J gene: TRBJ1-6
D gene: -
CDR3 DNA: TGTGCCAGCAGCCTACAGGGAAATAATTCACCCCTCCACTTT
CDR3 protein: CASSLQGNNSPLHF

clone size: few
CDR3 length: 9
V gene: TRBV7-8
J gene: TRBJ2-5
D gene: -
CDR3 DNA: TGTGCCAGCGGCGAGACCCAGTACTTC
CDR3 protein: CASGETQYF

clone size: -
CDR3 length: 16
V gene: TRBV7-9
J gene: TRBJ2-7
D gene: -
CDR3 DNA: TGTGCCAGCAGCCCCGGGGTCCGGGAACCATCCTACGAGCAGTACTTC
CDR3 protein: CASSPGVREPSYEQYF

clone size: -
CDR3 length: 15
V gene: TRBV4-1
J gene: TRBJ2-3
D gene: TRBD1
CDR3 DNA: TGCGCCAGCAGCCAAGGGGACAGGGTCACAGATACGCAGTATTTT
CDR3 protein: CASSQGDRVTDTQYF

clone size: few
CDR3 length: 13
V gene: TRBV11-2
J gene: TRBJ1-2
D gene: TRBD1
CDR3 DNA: TGTGCCAGCAGCCCAGGGACAGGGGGTGGCTACACCTTC
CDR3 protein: CASSPGTGGGYTF

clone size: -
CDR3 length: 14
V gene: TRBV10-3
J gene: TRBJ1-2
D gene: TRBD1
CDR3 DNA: TGTGCCATCAGGGGAGGACAGGGTGACTATGGCTACACCTTC
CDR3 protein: CAIRGGQGDYGYTF

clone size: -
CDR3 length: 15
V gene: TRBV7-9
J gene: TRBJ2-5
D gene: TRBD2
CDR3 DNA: TGTGCCAGCAGCTTCCTAGCGGGGTACCAAGAGACCCAGTACTTC
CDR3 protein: CASSFLAGYQETQYF

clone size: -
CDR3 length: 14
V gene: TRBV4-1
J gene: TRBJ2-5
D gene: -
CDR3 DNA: TGCGCCAGCAGCCAATCCGAGGGCCAAGAGACCCAGTACTTC
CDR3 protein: CASSQSEGQETQYF

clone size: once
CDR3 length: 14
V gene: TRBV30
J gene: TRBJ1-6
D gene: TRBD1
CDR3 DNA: TGTGCCTGGAGTGTCGCCAGGGGGAATTCACCCCTCCACTTT
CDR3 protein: CAWSVARGNSPLHF

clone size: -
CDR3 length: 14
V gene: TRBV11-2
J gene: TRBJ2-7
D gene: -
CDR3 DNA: TGTGCCAGCAGCTTAGGCAGGGGTTCCTACGAGCAGTACTTC
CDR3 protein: CASSLGRGSYEQYF

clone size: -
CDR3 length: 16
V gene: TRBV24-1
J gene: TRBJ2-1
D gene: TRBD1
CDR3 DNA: TGTGCCACCAGTGATTCCGGGACAGGGATTATGAATGAGCAGTTCTTC
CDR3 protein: CATSDSGTGIMNEQFF

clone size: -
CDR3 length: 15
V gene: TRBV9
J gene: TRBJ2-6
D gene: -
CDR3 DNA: TGTGCCAGCAGCGATGCAGGGACTGGGGCCAACGTCCTGACTTTC
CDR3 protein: CASSDAGTGANVLTF

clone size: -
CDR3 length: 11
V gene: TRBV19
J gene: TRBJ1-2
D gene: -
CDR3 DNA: TGTGCCAGTATGGGGGGGAGTGGCTACACCTTC
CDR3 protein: CASMGGSGYTF

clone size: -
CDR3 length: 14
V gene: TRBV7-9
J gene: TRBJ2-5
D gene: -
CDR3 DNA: TGTGCCAGCAGCTTTCAAGGGGCCGGAGAGACCCAGTACTTC
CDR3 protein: CASSFQGAGETQYF

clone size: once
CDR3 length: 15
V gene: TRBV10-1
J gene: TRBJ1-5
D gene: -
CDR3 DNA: TGCGCCAGCACCCCCCCGGCAGGGGGCAATCAGCCCCAGCATTTT
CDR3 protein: CASTPPAGGNQPQHF

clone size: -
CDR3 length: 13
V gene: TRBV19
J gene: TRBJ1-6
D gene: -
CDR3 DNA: TGTGCCAGTAGAGATTACAGGGACTCACCCCTCCACTTT
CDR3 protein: CASRDYRDSPLHF

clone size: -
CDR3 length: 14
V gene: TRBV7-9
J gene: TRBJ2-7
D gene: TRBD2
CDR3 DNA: TGTGCCAGCAGCTTTAGCGGGGGAAGCGACGAGCAGTACTTC
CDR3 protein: CASSFSGGSDEQYF

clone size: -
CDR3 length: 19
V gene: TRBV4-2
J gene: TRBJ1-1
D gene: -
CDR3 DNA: TGTGCCAGCAGCCAAGATCTTGATATCCTGCTAAATATGAACACTGAAGCTTTCTTT
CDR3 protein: CASSQDLDILLNMNTEAFF

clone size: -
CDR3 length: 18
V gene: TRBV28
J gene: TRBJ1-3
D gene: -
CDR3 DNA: TGTGCCAGCAGTTCGACCCATTGGGTGGGGAGAACTGGAAACACCATATATTTT
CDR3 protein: CASSSTHWVGRTGNTIYF

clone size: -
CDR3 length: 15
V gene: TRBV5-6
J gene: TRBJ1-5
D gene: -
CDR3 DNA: TGTGCCAGCAGCTTGCTGTCAGGGGGCAATCAGCCCCAGCATTTT
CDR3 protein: CASSLLSGGNQPQHF

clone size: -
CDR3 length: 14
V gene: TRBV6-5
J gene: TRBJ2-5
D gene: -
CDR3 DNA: TGTGCCAGCAGTTCCAGGGGCTGGGGAGAGACCCAGTACTTC
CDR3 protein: CASSSRGWGETQYF

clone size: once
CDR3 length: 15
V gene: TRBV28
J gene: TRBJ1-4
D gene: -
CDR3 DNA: TGTGCCAGCAGCGGGGAGGACGCAACTAATGAAAAACTGTTTTTT
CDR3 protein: CASSGEDATNEKLFF

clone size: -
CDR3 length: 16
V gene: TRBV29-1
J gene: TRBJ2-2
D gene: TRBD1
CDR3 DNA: TGCAGCGTGCGACAGGGACGGGGCCTGAACACCGGGGAGCTGTTTTTT
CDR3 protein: CSVRQGRGLNTGELFF

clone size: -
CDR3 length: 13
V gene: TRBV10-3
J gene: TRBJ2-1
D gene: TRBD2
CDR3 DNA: TGTGCCATCAGGGGGGAGGGCGGCAATGAGCAGTTCTTC
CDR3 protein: CAIRGEGGNEQFF

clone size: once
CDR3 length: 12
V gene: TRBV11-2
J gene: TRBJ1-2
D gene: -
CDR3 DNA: TGTGCCAGCAGCCCCGGGGGGTATGGCTACACCTTC
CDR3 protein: CASSPGGYGYTF